These 5 T cell receptor beta chains were sequenced from one sample in a study of blood T cell repertoires in COVID-19. Sequenced by immunoSEQ multiplex PCR; TCRdb stores in-frame clones only, minus some. This sample has 110,000 to 150,000 clones; approximately 85% occur once, and the top ten carry less than 5%. Sequenced: peripheral blood. The receptors come from a woman older than 75 with acute or convalescent COVID-19.

The chain couples TRBV7-8 to TRBJ2-3; weak D call: TRBD2 (5 bases). This CDR3 comprises 11 residues. V shed 5 bases and J shed 8 bases, with 8 bases lying between them. Germline lookup yields CDR1 SGHVS and CDR2 FQNEAQ. The CDR3 protein is CASSDAGTQYF. The CDR3 nucleotides are TGTGCCAGCAGCGACGCGGGTACGCAGTATTTT.

The table lists this clone with a few counts. The rearrangement joins TRBV7-9 to TRBJ1-1; D remains ambiguous. Germline values: CDR1 SEHNR, CDR2 FQNEAQ (reference sequence). The V end lost 11 bases, the J end lost 0 bases, and 13 bases lay between the germline ends. This CDR3 is 13 amino acids long. CDR3 amino acids: CALQRGMNTEAFF. CDR3 DNA sequence: TGTGCCCTTCAGCGGGGAATGAACACTGAAGCTTTCTTT.

The J gene is TRBJ2-7, the V gene TRBV7-9, with a possible D match to TRBD2 (5 bases). Germline V gene sequence: CDR1 SEHNR, CDR2 FQNEAQ (reference sequence). This CDR3 is built from 15 residues. Trimming pared 0 bases from V and 3 bases from J, leaving 12 bases between. In DNA form, the CDR3 reads TGTGCCAGCAGCTTAGCTGTCAGGACTGACTACGAGCAGTACTTC. This gives the protein CASSLAVRTDYEQYF.

V is TRBV3-1 (or the pseudogene TRBV3-2) and J is TRBJ1-4; 7 positions agree with TRBD1. The CDR3 has 15 amino acids. CDR1 LGHDT and CDR2 YNNKEL come from the germline V gene (reference sequence). V lost 1 base to trimming and J lost 5 bases; unmatched junction nucleotides: 4. CDR3 DNA sequence: TGTGCCAGCAGCCAAGCCGACAGGGAAAATGAAAAACTGTTTTTT. Its translation is CASSQADRENEKLFF.

The chain uses TRBV7-8 and TRBJ1-5; D not certain. Germline assignment: CDR1 SGHVS and CDR2 FQNEAQ. The length of the CDR3 is 13 residues. V lost 3 bases to trimming and J lost 6 bases, with 9 bases between them. The CDR3 sequence: CASSLRNGQPQHF. Here the CDR3 DNA reads TGTGCCAGCAGCTTGAGGAACGGTCAGCCCCAGCATTTT.